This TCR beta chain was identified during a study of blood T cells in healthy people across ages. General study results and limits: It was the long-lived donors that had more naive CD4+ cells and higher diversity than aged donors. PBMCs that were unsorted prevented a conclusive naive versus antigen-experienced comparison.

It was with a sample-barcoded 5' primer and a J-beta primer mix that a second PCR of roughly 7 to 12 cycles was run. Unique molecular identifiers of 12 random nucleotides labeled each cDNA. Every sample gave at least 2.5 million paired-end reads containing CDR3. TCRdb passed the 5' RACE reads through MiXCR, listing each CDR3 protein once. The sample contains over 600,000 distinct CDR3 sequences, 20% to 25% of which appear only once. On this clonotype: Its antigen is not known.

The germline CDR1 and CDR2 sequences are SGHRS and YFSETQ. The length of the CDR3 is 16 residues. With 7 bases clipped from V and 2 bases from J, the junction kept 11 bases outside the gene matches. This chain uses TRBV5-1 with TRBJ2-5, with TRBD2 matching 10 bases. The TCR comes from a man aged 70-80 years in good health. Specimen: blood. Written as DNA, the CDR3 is TGCGCCAGCGGCGCCTCTAGCGGGAGTTTACAAGAGACCCAGTACTTC. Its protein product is CASGASSGSLQETQYF.